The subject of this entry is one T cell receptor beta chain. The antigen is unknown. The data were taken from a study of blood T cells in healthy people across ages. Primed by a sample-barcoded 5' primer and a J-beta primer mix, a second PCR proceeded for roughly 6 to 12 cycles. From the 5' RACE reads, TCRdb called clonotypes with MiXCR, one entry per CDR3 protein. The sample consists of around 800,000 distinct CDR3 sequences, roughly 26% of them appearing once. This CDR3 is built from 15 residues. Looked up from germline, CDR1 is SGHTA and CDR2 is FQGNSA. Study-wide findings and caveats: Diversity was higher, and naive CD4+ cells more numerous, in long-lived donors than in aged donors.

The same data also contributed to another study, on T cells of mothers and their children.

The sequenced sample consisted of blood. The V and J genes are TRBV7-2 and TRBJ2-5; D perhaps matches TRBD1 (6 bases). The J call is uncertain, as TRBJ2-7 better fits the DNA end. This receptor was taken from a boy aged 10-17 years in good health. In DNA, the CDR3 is TGTGCCAGCAGCACCTCGGGACACACTTCCTACGAGCAGTACTTC. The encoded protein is CASSTSGHTSYEQYF.